The rows below give T cell receptor beta chains drawn from one sample of a study of T cells in Graves' hyperthyroidism and ophthalmopathy. TCRdb re-called the multiplex PCR reads through MiXCR, storing one row per CDR3 protein. Found here are under 600,000 distinct CDR3 sequences, about a sixth of them singletons; the top ten hold 3% to 4%. The sample consisted of blood. Every receptor here comes from a woman between 40 and 55 years old with Graves' ophthalmopathy. The CDR3 runs from the conserved cysteine through the conserved F or W. The order of the fields is V gene, J gene, CDR3 length, clone size, D gene, CDR3 protein, CDR3 DNA. A D gene is named only where the DNA matches it firmly. Clone size appears in some rows only: once, few, many, or a class for an expanded clone.

>TRBV2|TRBJ1-3|11|many|.
CASSSGNTIYF
TGTGCCAGCAGCTCAGGAAACACCATATATTTT
>TRBV11-2|TRBJ1-3|14|.|.
CASTQLGSGNTIYF
TGTGCCAGCACCCAATTGGGGTCTGGAAACACCATATATTTT
>TRBV6-2/TRBV6-3|TRBJ2-1|17|.|TRBD2
CASILGIAGGPIDEQFF
TGTGCCAGCATCCTTGGAATAGCGGGAGGGCCGATCGATGAGCAGTTCTTC
>TRBV4-1|TRBJ2-1|13|.|.
CASSQGPIGEQFF
TGCGCCAGCAGCCAGGGGCCAATCGGAGAGCAGTTCTTC
>TRBV5-4|TRBJ2-2|15|.|.
CASSPGAGLTGELFF
TGTGCCAGCAGCCCCGGGGCGGGCCTCACCGGGGAGCTGTTTTTT
>TRBV5-1|TRBJ2-3|12|many|.
CASSLMSDTQYF
TGCGCCAGCAGCTTGATGTCAGATACGCAGTATTTT
>TRBV5-1|TRBJ2-1|15|.|TRBD1
CASSLGRGQGNEQFF
TGCGCCAGCAGCTTGGGGAGGGGACAGGGGAATGAGCAGTTCTTC
>TRBV2|TRBJ1-4|17|.|TRBD1
CASSEALQDRKNEKLFF
TGTGCCAGCAGTGAAGCGTTGCAGGACAGGAAAAATGAAAAACTGTTTTTT
>TRBV6-1|TRBJ2-3|11|.|.
CASVSGDTQYF
TGTGCCAGCGTATCAGGAGATACGCAGTATTTT
>TRBV10-3|TRBJ2-7|14|many|TRBD2
CAISDGAGGREQYF
TGTGCCATCAGTGATGGAGCGGGAGGGAGGGAGCAGTACTTC
>TRBV28|TRBJ1-2|13|.|.
CASGTVANYGYTF
TGTGCCAGTGGGACGGTAGCTAACTATGGCTACACCTTC
>TRBV28|TRBJ2-4|15|.|TRBD2
CASSLGGGAKNIQYF
TGTGCCAGCAGTTTAGGGGGGGGGGCCAAAAACATTCAGTACTTC
>TRBV5-5|TRBJ2-6|18|.|TRBD1
CASSLAGGGRSGANVLTF
TGTGCCAGCAGCTTGGCAGGGGGCGGCCGGTCTGGGGCCAACGTCCTGACTTTC
>TRBV11-2|TRBJ1-2|18|.|TRBD1
CASSSPTAGTGVNYGYTF
TGTGCCAGCAGCTCACCTACCGCCGGGACAGGAGTTAACTATGGCTACACCTTC
>TRBV6-2/TRBV6-3|TRBJ2-5|14|.|TRBD1
CASSGTGGSETQYF
TGTGCCAGCTCCGGGACAGGGGGGTCGGAGACCCAGTACTTC
>TRBV28|TRBJ2-3|16|.|TRBD2
CASSPWTSGFTDTQYF
TGTGCCAGCAGTCCCTGGACTAGCGGCTTCACAGATACGCAGTATTTT
>TRBV20-1|TRBJ1-2|12|many|.
CSARPVDYGYTF
TGCAGTGCTAGACCAGTTGACTATGGCTACACCTTC
>TRBV27|TRBJ2-3|15|many|TRBD2
CASSKLAGGSDTQYF
TGTGCCAGCAGTAAACTAGCGGGAGGCTCAGATACGCAGTATTTT
>TRBV7-9|TRBJ2-3|19|few|TRBD1
CASSVGTGPSGPSTDTQYF
TGTGCCAGCAGCGTTGGGACAGGCCCGTCGGGGCCCAGCACAGATACGCAGTATTTT
>TRBV4-1|TRBJ2-5|18|many|.
CASSQEGTRGVGRETQYF
TGCGCCAGCAGCCAAGAAGGGACGAGGGGGGTAGGGAGAGAGACCCAGTACTTC
>TRBV18|TRBJ2-5|15|many|TRBD1
CASSPGTGVQETQYF
TGTGCCAGCTCACCAGGGACAGGGGTTCAAGAGACCCAGTACTTC
>TRBV2|TRBJ1-2|13|many|TRBD1
CASSLQGGSGYTF
TGTGCCAGCAGCCTTCAGGGGGGCAGTGGCTACACCTTC
>TRBV5-1|TRBJ2-2|16|few|TRBD1
CASSSAGTGPTGELFF
TGCGCCAGCAGCTCGGCCGGGACAGGGCCCACCGGGGAGCTGTTTTTT
>TRBV28|TRBJ2-7|17|.|TRBD1
CASSVGQGAWGGYEQYF
TGTGCCAGCAGTGTTGGACAGGGGGCATGGGGCGGCTACGAGCAGTACTTC
>TRBV6-1|TRBJ2-3|16|.|TRBD1
CASSSPGTGDNQPQYF
TGTGCCAGCAGCAGTCCCGGGACAGGGGACAATCAGCCCCAGTATTTT
>TRBV7-9|TRBJ1-1|15|many|.
CASSLEVGSNTEAFF
TGTGCCAGCAGCTTAGAAGTGGGTTCTAACACTGAAGCTTTCTTT
>TRBV6-1|TRBJ2-7|16|few|.
CASSEVWGEIPYEQYF
TGTGCCAGCAGTGAAGTTTGGGGCGAGATTCCCTACGAGCAGTACTTC
>TRBV2|TRBJ1-5|15|many|.
CASSEGRASNQPQHF
TGTGCCAGCAGTGAAGGTAGGGCTAGCAATCAGCCCCAGCATTTT
>TRBV7-8|TRBJ1-2|15|once|TRBD1
CASSRLVEGANGYTF
TGTGCCAGCAGCCGCTTGGTGGAGGGGGCTAATGGCTACACCTTC
>TRBV29-1|TRBJ2-5|14|.|TRBD2
CSVEGGTGGETQYF
TGCAGCGTTGAGGGAGGGACCGGCGGGGAGACCCAGTACTTC
>TRBV20-1|TRBJ2-7|12|few|TRBD1
CSVPGQGDEQYF
TGCAGTGTTCCGGGACAGGGAGACGAGCAGTACTTC
>TRBV2|TRBJ2-3|15|.|TRBD1
CASSEGTGETDTQYF
TGTGCCAGCAGTGAAGGGACAGGGGAGACAGATACGCAGTATTTT
>TRBV28|TRBJ2-7|13|many|.
CASSWDESYEQYF
TGTGCCAGCAGTTGGGACGAATCCTACGAGCAGTACTTC
>TRBV10-3|TRBJ2-5|12|.|.
CATGTDQETQYF
TGTGCCACCGGGACGGACCAAGAGACCCAGTACTTC
>TRBV2|TRBJ2-7|14|many|TRBD1
CASGQTGGRNEQYF
TGTGCCAGCGGCCAGACAGGGGGCCGAAACGAGCAGTACTTC
>TRBV2|TRBJ2-7|14|.|.
CASRLDTYLGEQYF
TGTGCCAGCAGACTGGACACTTATCTGGGCGAGCAGTACTTC
>TRBV13|TRBJ2-1|12|few|.
CASSSINNEQFF
TGTGCCAGCAGCTCCATCAACAATGAGCAGTTCTTC
>TRBV20-1|TRBJ2-2|15|few|TRBD2
CSAMYEASGPGELFF
TGCAGTGCTATGTATGAGGCTAGCGGGCCCGGGGAGCTGTTTTTT
>TRBV18|TRBJ2-5|12|few|.
CASSQADETQYF
TGTGCCAGCTCCCAGGCGGATGAGACCCAGTACTTC
>TRBV6-1|TRBJ2-7|14|many|TRBD1
CASEWGTVSYEQYF
TGTGCCAGCGAGTGGGGGACAGTATCCTACGAGCAGTACTTC
>TRBV10-3|TRBJ2-1|13|.|TRBD2
CAISPREGNEQFF
TGTGCCATCAGTCCTAGGGAGGGAAATGAGCAGTTCTTC
>TRBV5-6|TRBJ1-1|16|many|.
CASSLGQGTLNTEAFF
TGTGCCAGCAGCTTGGGGCAGGGGACCCTGAACACTGAAGCTTTCTTT
>TRBV30|TRBJ2-6|14|many|.
CAWGGRFGANVLTF
TGTGCCTGGGGGGGACGGTTCGGGGCCAACGTCCTGACTTTC
>TRBV28|TRBJ1-2|13|many|.
CASSLVGIDGYTF
TGTGCCAGCAGCCTGGTGGGTATTGATGGCTACACCTTC
>TRBV6-1|TRBJ2-4|13|many|.
CASSTYPADIQYF
TGTGCCAGCAGCACATACCCTGCGGACATTCAGTACTTC
>TRBV4-1|TRBJ1-4|15|few|.
CASSHVGATNEKLFF
TGCGCCAGCAGCCATGTTGGGGCGACTAATGAAAAACTGTTTTTT
>TRBV29-1|TRBJ1-5|14|few|.
CSVAQGNSNQPQHF
TGCAGCGTTGCTCAGGGGAATAGCAATCAGCCCCAGCATTTT
>TRBV7-8|TRBJ1-5|14|many|.
CASSLAGGGQPQHF
TGTGCCAGCAGCTTAGCGGGGGGAGGTCAGCCCCAGCATTTT
>TRBV5-1|TRBJ1-2|14|few|.
CASSLVSHNYGYTF
TGCGCCAGCAGCTTGGTGTCACATAACTATGGCTACACCTTC
>TRBV2|TRBJ1-2|11|many|TRBD1
CAIRQGYGYTF
TGTGCCATTAGACAGGGGTACGGCTACACCTTC
>TRBV6-1|TRBJ2-2|15|.|.
CASSPTGREDGELFF
TGTGCCAGCAGTCCGACAGGGAGGGAGGACGGGGAGCTGTTTTTT
>TRBV7-9|TRBJ2-1|14|.|.
CASSPGARYNEQFF
TGTGCCAGCAGCCCGGGGGCCAGGTACAATGAGCAGTTCTTC
>TRBV30|TRBJ2-3|16|many|.
CAWSHGDTGSTDTQYF
TGTGCCTGGAGTCACGGGGATACAGGGAGCACAGATACGCAGTATTTT